This TCR beta chain was captured in a study of blood T cells in healthy people across ages. Study results and caveats: The recorded TCR beta diversity per million T cells decreased in a roughly linear manner with age.

The second PCR ran roughly 6 to 11 cycles with a sample-barcoded 5' primer and J-beta primers. TCRdb reprocessed the 5' RACE reads with MiXCR, giving one entry per CDR3 protein. The repertoire holds about 290,000 distinct CDR3 sequences, with roughly a quarter as singletons. Only a few counts were recorded for this clonotype. Its antigen remains unidentified. The CDR3 length is 16 residues. J lost 5 bases, V lost 0 bases, and 5 bases had no gene match. The germline V gene has CDR1 LGHNA and CDR2 YNFKEQ. The clonotype was recovered from a woman aged 70-85 years in good health. The chain recombines TRBV4-2 with TRBJ2-2, with 8 nucleotides matching TRBD2. Sample: blood. The CDR3 loop is CASSQDYTSGTGELFF. The CDR3 nucleotides are TGTGCCAGCAGCCAAGACTATACTAGCGGAACCGGGGAGCTGTTTTTT.